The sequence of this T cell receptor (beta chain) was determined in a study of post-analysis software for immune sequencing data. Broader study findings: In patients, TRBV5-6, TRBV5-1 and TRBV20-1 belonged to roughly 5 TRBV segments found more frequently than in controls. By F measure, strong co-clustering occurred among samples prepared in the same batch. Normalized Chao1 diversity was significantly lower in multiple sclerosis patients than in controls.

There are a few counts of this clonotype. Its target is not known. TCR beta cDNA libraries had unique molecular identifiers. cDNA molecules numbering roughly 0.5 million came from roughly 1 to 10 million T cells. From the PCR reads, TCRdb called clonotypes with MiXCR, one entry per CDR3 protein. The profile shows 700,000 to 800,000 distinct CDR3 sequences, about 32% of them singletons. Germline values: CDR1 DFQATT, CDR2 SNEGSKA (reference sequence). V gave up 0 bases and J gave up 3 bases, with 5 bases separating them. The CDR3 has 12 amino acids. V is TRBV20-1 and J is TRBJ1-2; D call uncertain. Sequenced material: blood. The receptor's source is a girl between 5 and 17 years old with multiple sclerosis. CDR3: CSARDGDYGYTF. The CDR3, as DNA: TGCAGTGCTAGAGACGGGGACTATGGCTACACCTTC.